The 19 T cell receptor beta chains in this list originate from one sample, sequenced in a study of T and B cells in COVID-19 patients. BIOMED2 TRB-A/B primer pools were used in multiplex TRB PCR. TCRdb re-called the multiplex PCR reads with MiXCR, one entry per CDR3 protein. This sample has 3,000 to 4,000 distinct CDR3 sequences, with around 20% found just once. From blood, about 250-500 ng of genomic DNA served as TRB template. The sequencing sample was made of blood. All receptors derive from a human donor with active COVID-19.

In this sample, this clonotype turned up a few times. The chain recombines TRBV29-1 with TRBJ2-2, with 12 bases lining up with TRBD1. Germline V lookup: CDR1 SQVTM, CDR2 ANQGSEA. CDR3 length equals 16 residues. V dropped 7 bases and J dropped 5; count of bases not matched to a gene: 11. The CDR3 nucleotides read TGCAGCGCTAGCCCGGGACAGGGGGCTATAACCGGGGAGCTGTTTTTT. Protein product: CSASPGQGAITGELFF.

This clonotype counts as medium-sized. The chain employs TRBV12-3 or TRBV12-4 and TRBJ2-7; 11 positions match TRBD2. The length of the CDR3 is 17 residues. J gave up 4 bases and V 5 bases, and 13 bases lay outside the gene matches. The CDR3 DNA follows: TGTGCCAGCAGTCGTCCCGAAGACACTAGCGGGAGTTACGAGCAGTACTTC. It translates to CASSRPEDTSGSYEQYF.

V gene TRBV29-1 combines with J gene TRBJ1-4; 11 positions match TRBD1. Germline lookup yields CDR1 SQVTM and CDR2 ANQGSEA. The CDR3 spans 13 residues. Losses at the gene ends were 5 bases for V and 8 bases for J; bases not matched to a gene: 4. The CDR3 is CSVQGQGAEKLFF. CDR3 DNA: TGCAGCGTTCAAGGACAGGGGGCCGAAAAACTGTTTTTT.

The chain couples TRBV29-1 to TRBJ2-3; perhaps D is TRBD1 or TRBD2 (6 bases each). CDR1 and CDR2 from the germline V gene are SQVTM and ANQGSEA. This CDR3 is built from 14 residues. Trimming cost V 7 bases and J 3 bases, with 17 bases left between them. The CDR3 sequence: CSAGTPEGTDTQYF. The CDR3, as DNA: TGCAGCGCTGGGACACCGGAGGGGACAGATACGCAGTATTTT.

This rearrangement joins TRBV20-1 to TRBJ2-1; D is ambiguous. The ends were cut back, 1 base at V and 8 bases at J, with 12 bases in the middle. Germline CDR1 is DFQATT and CDR2 is SNEGSKA (reference sequence). This CDR3 comprises 13 residues. CDR3 coding DNA: TGCAGTGCTAGAGGTGTTAGGGTCCATGAGCAGTTCTTC. This gives the protein CSARGVRVHEQFF.

This clonotype is large. The chain couples TRBV19 to TRBJ1-6, with a tentative D call TRBD1 (5 bases). The CDR3 covers 14 residues. The V end lost 2 bases, the J end lost 6 bases, and 8 bases lay between the germline ends. Germline-derived CDR1 and CDR2 are LNHDA and SQIVND (reference sequence). Written as DNA, the CDR3 is TGTGCCAGTAGTATAACAGGACCTAATTCACCCCTCCACTTT. It is translated as CASSITGPNSPLHF.

The chain combines TRBV10-2 with TRBJ2-3, with D uncertain. Trimming pared 8 bases from V and 7 bases from J, leaving 10 bases between. The CDR3 is 11 residues long. Germline CDR1 WSHSY, CDR2 SAAADI. CDR3 in DNA: TGCGCCAGCCTTTTTGGAAATACGCAGTATTTT. Protein sequence: CASLFGNTQYF.

This clonotype occurred many times. The chain combines TRBV6-4 with TRBJ1-6; no clear D gene. The CDR3 is 14 residues long. The V gene's germline CDR1 is MRHNA and CDR2 SNTAGT. Trimming shortened V by 3 bases and J by 7 bases, and 10 bases separated the two germline ends. The CDR3 loop reads CASSDGGYNSPLHF. The CDR3 DNA reads as TGTGCCAGCAGTGATGGAGGGTACAATTCACCCCTCCACTTT.

The chain combines TRBV11-2 with TRBJ1-2; D is unresolved. This CDR3 is built from 18 residues. V lost 5 bases and J 1 base, leaving 23 bases between the germline ends. From germline, CDR1 is SGHAT and CDR2 FQNNGV. This chain's CDR3 is CASSRKFQLDRHNYGYTF. Written as DNA, the CDR3 is TGTGCCAGCAGCCGAAAATTTCAGCTGGACCGTCATAACTATGGCTACACCTTC. The whole variable domain, remainder taken from reference TRBV11-2 and TRBJ1-2, is EAGVAQSPRYKIIEKRQSVAFWCNPISGHATLYWYQQILGQGPKLLIQFQNNGVVDDSQLPKDRFSAERLKGVDSTLKIQPAKLEDSAVYLCASSRKFQLDRHNYGYTFGSGTRLTVV.

The chain employs TRBV11-1 and TRBJ2-2; 8 bases map to TRBD1. Germline V gene sequence: CDR1 SGHAT, CDR2 FQDESV (reference sequence). The CDR3 is 15 amino acids. V dropped 4 bases and J dropped 2; count of bases not matched to a gene: 3. CDR3 DNA: TGTGCCAGCAGCTGGACAGGGACAAACACCGGGGAGCTGTTTTTT. It codes for CASSWTGTNTGELFF.

V is TRBV7-2 and J is TRBJ1-4; D not resolved. The germline V gene has CDR1 SGHTA and CDR2 FQGNSA. Trimming took 0 bases from V and 10 from J, leaving 9 bases between them. The length of the CDR3 is 13 residues. As DNA, the CDR3 is TGTGCCAGCAGCTTAGCTTTAGCAGGAAAACTGTTTTTT. It specifies CASSLALAGKLFF. The variable domain in full, completed from reference TRBV7-2 and TRBJ1-4, reads GAGVSQSPSNKVTEKGKDVELRCDPISGHTALYWYRQSLGQGLEFLIYFQGNSAPDKSGLPSDRFSAERTGGSVSTLTIQRTQQEDSAVYLCASSLALAGKLFFGSGTQLSVL.

Note on this clonotype: A much larger clone lies a single base off, so this may be a read error. The rearrangement uses TRBV6-2 or TRBV6-3 and TRBJ1-5, with 8 positions matching TRBD1. This CDR3 is built from 15 residues. Per the germline V gene, CDR1 is MNHEY and CDR2 is SVGEGT. In DNA, the CDR3 is TGTACCAGCAGTCCAGGGGGCTGGGGCAATCAGCCCCAGCATTTT. This gives the protein CTSSPGGWGNQPQHF.

This clonotype has a handful of counts. The J gene is TRBJ2-7, the V gene TRBV20-1, with D tentatively TRBD1 (6 bases). The V end lost 2 bases, the J end lost 1 base, and 12 bases lay between the germline ends. The CDR3 sequence is 14 residues long. CDR1 DFQATT and CDR2 SNEGSKA come from the germline V gene (reference sequence). The CDR3 spells CSARRQGLSYEQYF. In DNA form, the CDR3 reads TGCAGTGCTAGACGGCAGGGGCTTTCCTACGAGCAGTACTTC.

Relative to its sample, this clonotype is large. This chain joins TRBV29-1 and TRBJ2-5; tentative D call: TRBD1 (5 bases). This CDR3 spans 13 amino acids. Trimming left V 4 bases short and J 7 bases short, with 16 bases between. Germline CDR1 reads SQVTM; CDR2 reads ANQGSEA. The CDR3 sequence is CSVAPAQGGTQYF. In nucleotides, the CDR3 is TGCAGCGTTGCTCCGGCGCAGGGCGGGACCCAGTACTTC.

By its share, this clonotype is medium-sized. The V call is TRBV12-3 or TRBV12-4, the J call TRBJ2-2; D is unclear. The CDR3 has 14 amino acids. The V end was cut by 10 bases, the J end by 6 bases, with 18 bases between. In nucleotides, the CDR3 is TGTGCCACCCACCCTATAAGGGTTGCCGGGGAGCTGTTTTTT. Its protein product is CATHPIRVAGELFF.

The rearrangement links TRBV7-9 to TRBJ1-6; TRBD1 might be the D (6 bases). Trimming took 3 bases from V and 5 from J, leaving 8 bases between them. The CDR3 is made up of 14 amino acids. Germline-derived CDR1 and CDR2 are SEHNR and FQNEAQ (reference sequence). Here the CDR3 reads CASSFRQDNSPLHF. In DNA form, the CDR3 reads TGTGCCAGCAGCTTCAGACAGGATAATTCACCCCTCCACTTT. The variable domain in full, with the rest retrieved from reference TRBV7-9 and TRBJ1-6, is DTGVSQNPRHKITKRGQNVTFRCDPISEHNRLYWYRQTLGQGPEFLTYFQNEAQLEKSRLLSDRFSAERPKGSFSTLEIQRTEQGDSAMYLCASSFRQDNSPLHFGNGTRLTVT.

This clonotype was counted a few times. This sequence joins TRBV20-1 and TRBJ2-7; tentatively, D is TRBD2 (7 bases). CDR1 DFQATT and CDR2 SNEGSKA come from the germline V gene (reference sequence). The ends were cut back, 6 bases at V and 6 bases at J, with 21 bases in the middle. The length of the CDR3 is 14 residues. The CDR3 reads CSAALTVGGGEQYF. DNA of the CDR3: TGCAGTGCCGCCTTGACAGTGGGAGGGGGCGAGCAGTACTTC.

This clonotype ranks as medium-sized. The CDR3 nucleotides read TGTGCCAGCTCACCGGGGTCCGGGGAGCTGTTTTTT. Its protein is CASSPGSGELFF. The chain links TRBV18 to TRBJ2-2; no clear D. V was pared by 3 bases and J by 6 bases, with 5 bases between. Germline lookup yields CDR1 KGHSH and CDR2 LQKENI. CDR3 length: 12 amino acids. Combining the CDR3 with reference TRBV18 and TRBJ2-2 gives the whole variable domain NAGVMQNPRHLVRRRGQEARLRCSPMKGHSHVYWYRQLPEEGLKFMVYLQKENIIDESGMPKERFSAEFPKEGPSILRIQQVVRGDSAAYFCASSPGSGELFFGEGSRLTVL.

The genes are TRBV14 and TRBJ2-1, with 10 bases fitting TRBD2. This CDR3 is built from 16 residues. V lost 0 bases, J lost 10 bases, and 9 bases stayed unmatched. The germline gives CDR1 SGHDN, CDR2 FVKESK. CDR3: CASSQDGLAGVVEQFF. The CDR3 DNA follows: TGTGCCAGCAGCCAAGATGGGCTAGCGGGAGTAGTAGAGCAGTTCTTC.